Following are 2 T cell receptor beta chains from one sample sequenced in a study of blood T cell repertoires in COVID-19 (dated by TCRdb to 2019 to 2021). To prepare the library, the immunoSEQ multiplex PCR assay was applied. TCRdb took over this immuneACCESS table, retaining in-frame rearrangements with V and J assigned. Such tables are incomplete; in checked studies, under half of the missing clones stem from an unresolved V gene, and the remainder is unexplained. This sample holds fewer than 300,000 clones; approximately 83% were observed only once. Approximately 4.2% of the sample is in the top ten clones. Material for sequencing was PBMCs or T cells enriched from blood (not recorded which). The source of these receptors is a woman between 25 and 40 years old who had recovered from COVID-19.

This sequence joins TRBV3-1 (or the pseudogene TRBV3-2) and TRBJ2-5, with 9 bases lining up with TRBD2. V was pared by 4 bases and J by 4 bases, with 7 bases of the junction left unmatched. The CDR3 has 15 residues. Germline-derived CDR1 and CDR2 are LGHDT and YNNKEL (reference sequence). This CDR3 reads CASSRPAGGAETQYF. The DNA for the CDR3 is TGTGCCAGCAGCCGACCAGCGGGAGGTGCAGAGACCCAGTACTTC.

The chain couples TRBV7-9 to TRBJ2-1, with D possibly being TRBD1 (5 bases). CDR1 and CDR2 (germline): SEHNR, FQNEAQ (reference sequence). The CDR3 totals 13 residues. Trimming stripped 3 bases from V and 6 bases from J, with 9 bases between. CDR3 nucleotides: TGTGCCAGCAGCTTCGACAGTGTCAATGAGCAGTTCTTC. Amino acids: CASSFDSVNEQFF.